These 26 T cell receptor beta chains came from one sample sequenced in a study of T cell responses to AZD1222 COVID-19 vaccine. Using immunoSEQ multiplex PCR, the repertoire was profiled, and TCRdb retains in-frame clones only, with some absent. The sample lists some 120,000 clones, approximately 85% occurring once. The sequencing here drew on peripheral blood, taken on day 0 of AZD1222 vaccination. These receptors were obtained from an adult in good health.

This sequence joins TRBV30 and TRBJ2-5; D gene ambiguous. This CDR3 is 13 amino acids long. Trimming removed 3 bases from V and 1 base from J, with 9 bases in between. CDR1 is GTSNPN, CDR2 SVGIG, per germline (reference sequence). The CDR3 DNA reads TGTGCCTGGAGCCCCGGCCTCCAAGAGACCCAGTACTTC. It codes for CAWSPGLQETQYF.

The rearrangement uses TRBV6-5 and TRBJ2-1, with 9 positions matching TRBD2. The germline gives CDR1 MNHEY, CDR2 SVGAGI. The CDR3 totals 15 residues. With 7 bases clipped from V and 4 bases from J, the junction kept 8 bases outside the gene matches. CDR3 sequence: CASKRSGGAYNEQFF. CDR3 nucleotide sequence: TGTGCCAGCAAACGTAGCGGGGGTGCATACAATGAGCAGTTCTTC.

This chain links TRBV7-9 with TRBJ2-7, with TRBD2 as a possible D gene (5 bases). There are 16 residues in the CDR3. Germline V CDR1 and CDR2: SEHNR, FQNEAQ (reference sequence). Trimming cost V 4 bases and J 0 bases, with 16 bases left between them. CDR3 DNA: TGTGCCAGCAGCTCAGACTTATGGGGAGCCTCCTACGAGCAGTACTTC. This encodes CASSSDLWGASYEQYF.

The rearrangement links TRBV7-9 to TRBJ1-1; perhaps TRBD1 as D (6 bases). In germline, CDR1 is SEHNR, CDR2 FQNEAQ (reference sequence). This CDR3 is 11 amino acids long. The V gene lost 6 bases and the J gene lost 5 bases, with 7 bases spanning the gap. The CDR3 is CASSQGTEAFF. The CDR3 DNA follows: TGTGCCAGCAGTCAGGGGACTGAAGCTTTCTTT.

J is TRBJ1-2 and V is TRBV3-1 (or the pseudogene TRBV3-2); D is uncertain. Germline V gene data show CDR1 as LGHDT and CDR2 as YNNKEL (reference sequence). Trimming stripped 1 base from V and 8 bases from J, with 14 bases between. The CDR3 length is 14 residues. The CDR3, as DNA: TGTGCCAGCAGCCAAGGGCGTTTCGGCAAGGGCTACACCTTC. Translating it yields CASSQGRFGKGYTF.

This clone has just one count. The chain combines TRBV4-1 with TRBJ1-1, with 9 bases fitting TRBD1. V was clipped by 3 bases and J by 4 bases; unmatched bases: 12. The CDR3 loop spans 17 amino acids. The germline CDR1 and CDR2 sequences are MGHRA and YSYEKL. CDR3 coding DNA: TGCGCCAGCAGCCACCCCGGGACAGGGCTGGTGGGCACTGAAGCTTTCTTT. Residues: CASSHPGTGLVGTEAFF.

This clone was detected only once. This chain uses TRBV5-6 with TRBJ2-3; 7 bases are a match to TRBD2. The V gene's germline CDR1 is SGHDT and CDR2 YYEEEE. CDR3 length: 14 residues. J was trimmed by 6 bases and V by 5 bases; bases with no gene match: 9. DNA of the CDR3: TGTGCCAGCAGGGCTAGCGGCCTTAGGGATACGCAGTATTTT. This translates into CASRASGLRDTQYF.

V is TRBV7-2 and J is TRBJ2-5; D gene unclear. CDR1 and CDR2 (germline): SGHTA, FQGNSA. Trimming pared 5 bases from V and 2 bases from J, leaving 15 bases between. The CDR3 consists of 15 residues. CDR3 loop: CASSPTRAVQETQYF. The CDR3 nucleotides are TGTGCCAGCAGCCCCACCCGCGCCGTACAAGAGACCCAGTACTTC.

The chain uses TRBV15 and TRBJ2-5, with D uncertain. The ends were cut back, 3 bases at V and 6 bases at J, with 11 bases in the middle. CDR3 length: 13 residues. Germline V gene lookup returns CDR1 LNHNV and CDR2 YYDKDF (reference sequence). CDR3: CATSRSGGQTQYF. For the CDR3, the DNA is TGTGCCACCAGCAGGTCGGGCGGCCAGACCCAGTACTTC.

The DNA for the CDR3 is TGTGCCAGCAGCGGAGCGGGGGCCCAAGAGACCCAGTACTTC. This encodes CASSGAGAQETQYF. The J gene is TRBJ2-5, the V gene TRBV7-7, with 8 bases fitting TRBD2. The germline V gene encodes CDR1 SSHAT and CDR2 FNYEAQ (reference sequence). V shed 5 bases, J shed 1 base, and the junction held 3 bases outside the gene matches. There are 14 residues in the CDR3.

J is TRBJ2-7 and V is TRBV4-3; D gene ambiguous. Germline assignment: CDR1 LGHNA and CDR2 YSLEER. V dropped 1 base and J dropped 5 bases, with 12 bases sitting between them. CDR3 length: 14 amino acids. CDR3 DNA sequence: TGCGCCAGCAGCCAAGCAACGCTCCGGGACGAGCAGTACTTC. It codes for CASSQATLRDEQYF.

The chain couples TRBV6-5 to TRBJ1-2, with D possibly being TRBD1 (5 bases). This CDR3 spans 12 amino acids. V lost 7 bases, J lost 3 bases, and 9 bases lay in between. Germline V gives CDR1 MNHEY, CDR2 SVGAGI. The CDR3 DNA is TGTGCCAGCATCGGGGCGGACTATGGCTACACCTTC. Translated, it gives CASIGADYGYTF.

This sequence joins TRBV10-1 and TRBJ2-2; D remains ambiguous. Germline V CDR1 and CDR2: WNHNN, SYGVQD (reference sequence). The CDR3 loop spans 13 amino acids. Trimming stripped 0 bases from V and 6 bases from J, with 5 bases between. The CDR3 DNA is TGCGCCAGCAGTGAGTCGTGGTCCGGGGAGCTGTTTTTT. It translates to CASSESWSGELFF.

The chain uses TRBV19 and TRBJ2-7; no clear D. The V end lost 5 bases, the J end lost 4 bases, and 6 bases lay between the germline ends. The CDR3 consists of 11 residues. CDR1 is LNHDA, CDR2 SQIVND, per germline (reference sequence). CDR3 protein: CASSSRYEQYF. The CDR3, as DNA: TGTGCCAGTAGTTCTCGATACGAGCAGTACTTC.

The chain joins TRBV12-5 to TRBJ2-5; 7 bases line up with TRBD1. J gave up 7 bases and V 4 bases, and 6 bases lay outside the gene matches. Germline V gene sequence: CDR1 LGHNT, CDR2 FRNRAP. The CDR3 spans 13 residues. The CDR3 DNA reads TGTGCTAGTGGTTATGAGGGGGCGGCGACCCAGTACTTC. This encodes CASGYEGAATQYF.

CDR3 DNA sequence: TGTGCCAGCAGGGCCAATAGCGGGAGCTACAATGAGCAGTTCTTC. Translated, it gives CASRANSGSYNEQFF. The chain joins TRBV9 to TRBJ2-1; 9 bases are a match to TRBD2. From germline, CDR1 is SGDLS and CDR2 YYNGEE. The CDR3 sequence is 15 residues long. Trimming cost V 5 bases and J 3 bases; bases outside gene matches: 6.

The V call is TRBV27, the J call TRBJ1-1; D might be TRBD1 (5 bases). This CDR3 spans 15 amino acids. V lost 4 bases and J lost 6, with 18 bases in between. Germline V gene sequence: CDR1 MNHEY, CDR2 SMNVEV (reference sequence). The CDR3 coding sequence is TGTGCCAGCAGTTCCTTCGGGGCGACGGGCTCTGAAGCTTTCTTT. Amino acids: CASSSFGATGSEAFF.

J is TRBJ2-5 and V is TRBV7-3; D gene uncertain. The CDR3 contains 15 residues. Germline V CDR1 and CDR2: SGHTA, FQGTGA. V gave up 5 bases and J gave up 5 bases, with 18 bases separating them. CDR3 nucleotides: TGTGCCAGCAGCCCCCGGGTGGCCCTCAGGGAGACCCAGTACTTC. It translates to CASSPRVALRETQYF.

The V and J genes are TRBV6-5 and TRBJ2-7; a possible D gene is TRBD1 (6 bases). V dropped 5 bases and J dropped 5 bases, with 13 bases sitting between them. The CDR3 is 13 residues long. Germline CDR1 MNHEY, CDR2 SVGAGI. CDR3: CASSTRDIDEQYF. CDR3 DNA sequence: TGTGCCAGCAGTACCCGGGACATAGACGAGCAGTACTTC.

The gene calls are TRBV11-3 and TRBJ2-3; D is uncertain. Germline V gene sequence: CDR1 SGHNT, CDR2 YENEEA. CDR3 size: 14 residues. Trimming pared 4 bases from V and 3 bases from J, leaving 11 bases between. This chain's CDR3 is CASSSYRATDTQYF. The CDR3 coding sequence is TGTGCCAGCAGCTCTTACCGGGCAACAGATACGCAGTATTTT.

The chain carries TRBV9 and TRBJ2-1, with D tentatively TRBD1 (6 bases). Looked up from germline, CDR1 is SGDLS and CDR2 is YYNGEE. This CDR3 is 17 amino acids long. The V gene lost 0 bases and the J gene lost 4 bases, with 17 bases spanning the gap. The CDR3 DNA follows: TGTGCCAGCAGCGTAGAGAAGACAGGCCGTTCATACAATGAGCAGTTCTTC. Translating it yields CASSVEKTGRSYNEQFF.

V is TRBV9 and J is TRBJ2-3; D gene unclear. Germline V CDR1 and CDR2: SGDLS, YYNGEE. The CDR3 covers 15 residues. V lost 3 bases to trimming and J lost 1 base, with 12 bases between them. The CDR3, as DNA: TGTGCCAGCAGCGCCCGTCAGGTAGGCACAGATACGCAGTATTTT. It is translated as CASSARQVGTDTQYF.

This clone was observed a handful of times. CDR3 bases: TGTGCCAGCAGCGTAGGCCCCGGGGTCGGCTATGGCTACACCTTC. Translated: CASSVGPGVGYGYTF. The chain couples TRBV9 to TRBJ1-2, with D uncertain. Germline CDR1 and CDR2: SGDLS and YYNGEE. The CDR3 consists of 15 residues. The ends were cut back, 0 bases at V and 4 bases at J, with 13 bases in the middle.

The chain employs TRBV13 and TRBJ1-1, with D possibly being TRBD1 (5 bases). V was pared by 4 bases and J by 0 bases, with 12 bases between. From germline, CDR1 is PRHDT and CDR2 FYEKMQ (reference sequence). The CDR3 is made up of 15 amino acids. The CDR3 sequence is CASSSRQYMNTEAFF. Here the CDR3 DNA reads TGTGCCAGCAGCTCCCGACAGTATATGAACACTGAAGCTTTCTTT. Using reference TRBV13 and TRBJ1-1 for the parts outside the CDR3, the full variable domain is AAGVIQSPRHLIKEKRETATLKCYPIPRHDTVYWYQQGPGQDPQFLISFYEKMQSDKGSIPDRFSAQQFSDYHSELNMSSLELGDSALYFCASSSRQYMNTEAFFGQGTRLTVV.

V is TRBV16 and J is TRBJ1-4; a possible D gene is TRBD1 (5 bases). This CDR3 is built from 15 residues. Deletions cut 3 bases from V and 3 bases from J, with 11 bases between. The germline V gene encodes CDR1 KGHSY and CDR2 FQNENV. This chain's CDR3 is CASSQTGTANEKLFF. CDR3 nucleotides: TGTGCCAGCAGCCAGACCGGGACGGCTAATGAAAAACTGTTTTTT.

The chain links TRBV27 to TRBJ1-5; no definite D call. There are 13 residues in the CDR3. V lost 4 bases and J 0 bases, leaving 4 bases between the germline ends. Germline lookup yields CDR1 MNHEY and CDR2 SMNVEV (reference sequence). Here the CDR3 reads CASSYASNQPQHF. DNA for the CDR3: TGTGCCAGCAGTTACGCTAGCAATCAGCCCCAGCATTTT.